A single sample is the source of the 7 T cell receptor beta chains below, sequenced in a study of control samples from healthy donors and cancer patients. Data came from immunoSEQ multiplex PCR; TCRdb stores just in-frame clones and leaves some out. Here the sample spans some 100,000 clones, roughly 87% being singletons. Source material: blood. All receptors derive from a woman in her 50s in good health.

The J gene is TRBJ2-1, the V gene TRBV6-2 or TRBV6-3, with TRBD2 matching over 11 bases. The trim removed 6 bases at V and 6 bases at J, leaving 10 bases unmatched. The germline gives CDR1 MNHEY, CDR2 SVGEGT. There are 16 residues in the CDR3. CDR3 in amino acids: CASSRITSGSRNEQFF. In DNA form, the CDR3 reads TGTGCCAGCAGCCGCATAACTAGCGGGAGTCGCAATGAGCAGTTCTTC.

This chain uses TRBV9 with TRBJ2-5, with D perhaps TRBD2 (6 bases). In germline, CDR1 is SGDLS, CDR2 YYNGEE. Deletions cut 4 bases from V and 3 bases from J, with 19 bases between. CDR3 size: 16 residues. The DNA of the CDR3 is TGTGCCAGCAGCCACAACCTGGCTAGCGCTGAAGAGACCCAGTACTTC. This sequence encodes CASSHNLASAEETQYF.

The chain carries TRBV11-3 and TRBJ2-7; 8 bases fit TRBD1. Germline V lookup: CDR1 SGHNT, CDR2 YENEEA. The CDR3 sequence is 11 residues long. V trimming: 5 bases; J trimming: 6 bases; junction bases outside the gene matches: 0. The CDR3 is CASSTGGEQYF. The CDR3, as DNA: TGTGCCAGCAGCACAGGGGGCGAGCAGTACTTC.

V and J are TRBV5-6 and TRBJ2-3; TRBD1 is a possible D gene (5 bases). The CDR3 length is 12 residues. Deletions cut 4 bases from V and 3 bases from J, with 6 bases between. The germline V gene encodes CDR1 SGHDT and CDR2 YYEEEE. CDR3 bases: TGTGCCAGCAGCCCAGGGACAGATACGCAGTATTTT. Translated: CASSPGTDTQYF.

This chain connects TRBV5-1 to TRBJ1-1; possibly TRBD1 for D (6 bases). The ends were cut back, 7 bases at V and 4 bases at J, with 14 bases in the middle. From germline, CDR1 is SGHRS and CDR2 YFSETQ. The CDR3 spans 13 residues. The CDR3 DNA is TGCGCCAGCTACAGGGAGGGAGGCACTGAAGCTTTCTTT. Protein: CASYREGGTEAFF.

The CDR3 loop is CASSLGLPSYEQYV. The CDR3 DNA reads TGCGCCAGCAGCTTGGGCCTGCCCTCCTACGAGCAGTACGTC. The chain recombines TRBV5-1 with TRBJ2-7; D unresolved. CDR1 and CDR2 (germline): SGHRS, YFSETQ. This CDR3 has 14 amino acids. V shed 0 bases and J shed 0 bases, with 7 bases lying between them.

A few counts support this clone. The chain carries TRBV5-6 and TRBJ2-1; 13 nucleotides line up with TRBD2. Germline V gene sequence: CDR1 SGHDT, CDR2 YYEEEE. The CDR3 loop spans 15 amino acids. J gave up 8 bases and V 7 bases, and 9 bases lay outside the gene matches. In DNA, the CDR3 is TGTGCCAGCGATTCCGGGACTAGCGGGGTCGATGAGCAGTTCTTC. Its translation is CASDSGTSGVDEQFF.